Shown below are 7 T cell receptor beta chains from a single sample sequenced in a study of post-analysis software for immune sequencing data. Regarding the study as a whole: The five TRBV segments detected at higher frequency in patients than in controls included TRBV5-6, TRBV5-1 and TRBV20-1.

Antigens for these TCRs are unknown. Unique molecular identifiers were present in the TCR beta cDNA libraries. MiXCR, run by TCRdb on the PCR reads, gives a single entry per CDR3 protein. The data show about 820,000 distinct CDR3 sequences, with approximately 50% seen just once and roughly 4.4% held by the top ten. The sequenced sample was blood. These receptors all come from a girl aged 5 to 17 with multiple sclerosis.

This clonotype was seen a handful of times. The chain carries TRBV12-3 or TRBV12-4 and TRBJ1-1; unclear D gene. V was clipped by 0 bases and J by 5 bases, with 10 bases between them. The length of the CDR3 is 14 residues. The CDR3 nucleotides are TGTGCCAGCAGTTTAGCCCGGTTCGCAACTGAAGCTTTCTTT. Translation: CASSLARFATEAFF.

In its sample, this clonotype was seen a few times. The CDR3 nucleotides are TGTGCCAGCAGCTTCGGGACCCCGCAGTATTTT. This encodes CASSFGTPQYF. The chain recombines TRBV7-2 with TRBJ2-3, with D possibly called TRBD1 or TRBD2 (5 bases each). V lost 3 bases and J lost 10, with 8 bases in between. There are 11 residues in the CDR3. Germline CDR1 is SGHTA and CDR2 is FQGNSA. The full variable domain, in which reference TRBV7-2 and TRBJ2-3 provide the parts outside the CDR3, is GAGVSQSPSNKVTEKGKDVELRCDPISGHTALYWYRQSLGQGLEFLIYFQGNSAPDKSGLPSDRFSAERTGGSVSTLTIQRTQQEDSAVYLCASSFGTPQYFGPGTRLTVL.

The rearrangement uses TRBV5-5 and TRBJ2-7, with TRBD2 matching over 12 bases. The DNA end is a closer match to TRBJ2-5, so the J assignment may be wrong. Looked up from germline, CDR1 is SGHKS and CDR2 is YYEKEE (reference sequence). The CDR3 totals 17 residues. The CDR3 DNA sequence: TGTGCCAGCAGCTTGGGTCCTAGCGGGGGGGCCTTGGAGACCCAGTACTTC. Protein product: CASSLGPSGGALETQYF.

The gene calls are TRBV5-1 and TRBJ2-3; D ambiguous. The CDR3 has 13 amino acids. V was shortened by 4 bases and J by 4 bases, with 10 bases between the two germline ends. CDR1 SGHRS and CDR2 YFSETQ come from the germline V gene. The CDR3 bases are TGCGCCAGCAGCCCGGTTGGAGCAGATACGCAGTATTTT. It codes for CASSPVGADTQYF.

This clonotype turned up a few times. The chain links TRBV3-1 to TRBJ2-7; D is perhaps TRBD2 (7 bases). Germline V lookup: CDR1 LGHDT, CDR2 YNNKEL (reference sequence). The CDR3 length is 17 residues. V was trimmed by 1 base and J by 2 bases, leaving 18 bases between them. The CDR3 bases are TGTGCCAGCAGCCAAGCTGCGACACGGGGGGCCACCTACGAGCAGTACTTC. This codes for CASSQAATRGATYEQYF.

The V call is TRBV4-1, the J call TRBJ2-1; D call uncertain. The V gene's germline CDR1 is MGHRA and CDR2 YSYEKL. The CDR3 is made up of 12 amino acids. The germline V and J ends were trimmed by 1 base and 10 bases, with 8 bases remaining between them. The chain's CDR3 is CASSQGDTEQFF. The DNA of the CDR3 is TGCGCCAGCAGCCAAGGAGACACCGAGCAGTTCTTC.

This chain uses TRBV7-8 with TRBJ2-5; 10 bases align to TRBD2. Near its end, the DNA agrees better with TRBJ2-7, so the J call may be wrong. Germline V CDR1 and CDR2: SGHVS, FQNEAQ. The CDR3 extends over 15 amino acids. For the CDR3, the DNA is TGTGCCAGCAGCTTTGGACTAGCGGCGACCTACGAGCAGTACTTC. Its translation is CASSFGLAATYEQYF.